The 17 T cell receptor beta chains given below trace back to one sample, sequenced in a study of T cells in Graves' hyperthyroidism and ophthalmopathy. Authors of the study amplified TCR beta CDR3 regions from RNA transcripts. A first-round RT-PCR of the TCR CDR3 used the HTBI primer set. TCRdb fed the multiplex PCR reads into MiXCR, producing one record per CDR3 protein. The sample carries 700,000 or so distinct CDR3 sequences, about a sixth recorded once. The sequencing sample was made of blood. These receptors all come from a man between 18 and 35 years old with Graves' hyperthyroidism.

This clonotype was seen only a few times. The CDR3 coding sequence is TGTGCCTGGAGTGTTAAGGGACCCACAGATACGCAGTATTTT. This encodes CAWSVKGPTDTQYF. J is TRBJ2-3 and V is TRBV30; tentatively, D is TRBD1 or TRBD2 (5 bases each). V was cut by 0 bases and J by 2 bases, with 9 bases left in between. Germline CDR1 GTSNPN, CDR2 SVGIG (reference sequence). The CDR3 covers 14 residues.

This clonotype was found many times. The CDR3 coding sequence is TGTGCCAGCTCACCATCGGGACAGCCGAACACTGAAGCTTTCTTT. Protein: CASSPSGQPNTEAFF. V is TRBV18 and J is TRBJ1-1, with 7 bases lining up with TRBD1. Germline V CDR1 and CDR2: KGHSH, LQKENI. V lost 2 bases, J lost 1 base, and 4 bases stayed unmatched. This CDR3 comprises 15 residues.

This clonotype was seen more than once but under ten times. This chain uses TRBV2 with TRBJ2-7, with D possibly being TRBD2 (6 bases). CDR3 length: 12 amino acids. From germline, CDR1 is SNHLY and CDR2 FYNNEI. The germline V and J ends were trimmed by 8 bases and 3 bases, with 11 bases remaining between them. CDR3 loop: CASGGRDYEQYF. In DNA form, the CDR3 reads TGTGCCAGCGGCGGGCGGGACTACGAGCAGTACTTC. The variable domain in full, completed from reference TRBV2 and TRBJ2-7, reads EPEVTQTPSHQVTQMGQEVILRCVPISNHLYFYWYRQILGQKVEFLVSFYNNEISEKSEIFDDQFSVERPDGSNFTLKIRSTKLEDSAMYFCASGGRDYEQYFGPGTRLTVT.

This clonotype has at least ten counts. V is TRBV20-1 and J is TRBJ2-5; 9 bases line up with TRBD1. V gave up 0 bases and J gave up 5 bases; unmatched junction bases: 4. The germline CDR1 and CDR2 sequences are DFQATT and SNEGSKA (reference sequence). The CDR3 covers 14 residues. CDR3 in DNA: TGCAGTGCTAGAGAGACAGGGGGTCAGGAGACCCAGTACTTC. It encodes CSARETGGQETQYF.

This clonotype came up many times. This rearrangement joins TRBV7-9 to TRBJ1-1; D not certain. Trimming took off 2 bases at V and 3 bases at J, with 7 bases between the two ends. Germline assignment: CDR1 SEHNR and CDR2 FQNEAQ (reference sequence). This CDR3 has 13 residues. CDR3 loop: CASSLFRDTEAFF. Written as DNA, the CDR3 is TGTGCCAGCAGCTTATTCCGGGACACTGAAGCTTTCTTT.

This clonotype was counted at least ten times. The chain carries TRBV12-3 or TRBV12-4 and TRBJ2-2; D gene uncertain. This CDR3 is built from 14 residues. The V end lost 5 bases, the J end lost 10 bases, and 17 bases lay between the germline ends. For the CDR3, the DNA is TGTGCCAGCAGTCCCCGGAGATACCATGAGGAGCTGTTTTTT. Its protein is CASSPRRYHEELFF.

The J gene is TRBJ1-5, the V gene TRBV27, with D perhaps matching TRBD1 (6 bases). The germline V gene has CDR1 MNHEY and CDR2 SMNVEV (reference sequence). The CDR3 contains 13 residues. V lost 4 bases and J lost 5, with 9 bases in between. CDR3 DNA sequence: TGTGCCAGCAGTTCGGGGGCGTATCAGCCCCAGCATTTT. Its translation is CASSSGAYQPQHF.

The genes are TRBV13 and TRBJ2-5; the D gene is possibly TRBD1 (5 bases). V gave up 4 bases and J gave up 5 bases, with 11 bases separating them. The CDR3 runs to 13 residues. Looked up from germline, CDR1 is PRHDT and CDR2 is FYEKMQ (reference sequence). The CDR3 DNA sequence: TGTGCCAGCAGCTCCATGACAGCGGAGACCCAGTACTTC. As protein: CASSSMTAETQYF.

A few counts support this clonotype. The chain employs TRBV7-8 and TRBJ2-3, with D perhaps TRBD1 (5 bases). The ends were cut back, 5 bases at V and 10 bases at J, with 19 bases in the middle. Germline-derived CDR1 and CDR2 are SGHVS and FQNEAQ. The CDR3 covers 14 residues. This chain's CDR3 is CASSPPTEEVAQYF. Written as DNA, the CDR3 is TGTGCCAGCAGCCCACCGACAGAAGAGGTCGCGCAGTATTTT.

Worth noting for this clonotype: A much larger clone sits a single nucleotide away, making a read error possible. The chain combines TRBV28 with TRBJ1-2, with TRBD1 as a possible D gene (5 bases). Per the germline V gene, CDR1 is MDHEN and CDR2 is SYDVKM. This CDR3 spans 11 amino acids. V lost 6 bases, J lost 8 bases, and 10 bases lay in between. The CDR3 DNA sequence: TGTGCCAGCAGCGACAGATGGGGCTACACCTTC. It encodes CASSDRWGYTF.

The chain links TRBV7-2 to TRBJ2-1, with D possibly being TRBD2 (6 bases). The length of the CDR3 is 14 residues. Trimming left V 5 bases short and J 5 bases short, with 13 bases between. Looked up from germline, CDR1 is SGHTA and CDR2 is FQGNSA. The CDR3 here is CASSPGENDNEQFF. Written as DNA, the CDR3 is TGTGCCAGCAGCCCGGGGGAGAACGACAATGAGCAGTTCTTC.

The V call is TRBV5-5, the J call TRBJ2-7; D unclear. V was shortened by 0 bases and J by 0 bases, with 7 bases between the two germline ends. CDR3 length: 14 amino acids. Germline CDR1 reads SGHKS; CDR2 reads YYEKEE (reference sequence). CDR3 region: CASSLESFSYEQYF. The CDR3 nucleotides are TGTGCCAGCAGCTTGGAAAGTTTCTCCTACGAGCAGTACTTC.

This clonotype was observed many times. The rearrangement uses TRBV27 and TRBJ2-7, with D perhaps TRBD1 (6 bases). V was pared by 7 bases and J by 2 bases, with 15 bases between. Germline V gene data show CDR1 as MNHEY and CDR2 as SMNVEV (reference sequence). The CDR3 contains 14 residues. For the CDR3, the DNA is TGTGCCAGCACTCCAGGGGCGGGCCCCTACGAGCAGTACTTC. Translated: CASTPGAGPYEQYF.

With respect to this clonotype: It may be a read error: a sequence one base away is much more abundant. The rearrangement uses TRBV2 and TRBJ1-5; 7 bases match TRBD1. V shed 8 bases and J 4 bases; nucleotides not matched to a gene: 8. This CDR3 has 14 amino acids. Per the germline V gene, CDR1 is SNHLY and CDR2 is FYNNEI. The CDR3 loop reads CASLGQVANQPQHF. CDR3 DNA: TGTGCCAGCCTAGGACAGGTGGCAAATCAGCCCCAGCATTTT.

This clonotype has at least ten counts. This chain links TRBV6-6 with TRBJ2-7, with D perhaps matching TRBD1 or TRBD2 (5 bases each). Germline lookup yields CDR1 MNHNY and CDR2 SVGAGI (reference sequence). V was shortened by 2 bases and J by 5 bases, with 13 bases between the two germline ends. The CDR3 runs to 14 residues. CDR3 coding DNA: TGTGCCAGCAGTTACGGGCAGGGACCCAACGAGCAGTACTTC. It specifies CASSYGQGPNEQYF.

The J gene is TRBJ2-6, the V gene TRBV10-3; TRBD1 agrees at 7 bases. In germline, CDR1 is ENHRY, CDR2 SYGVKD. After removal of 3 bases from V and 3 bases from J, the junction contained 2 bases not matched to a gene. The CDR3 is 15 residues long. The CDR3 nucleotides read TGTGCCATCAGTGACACAGGGGTTGGGGCCAACGTCCTGACTTTC. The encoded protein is CAISDTGVGANVLTF.

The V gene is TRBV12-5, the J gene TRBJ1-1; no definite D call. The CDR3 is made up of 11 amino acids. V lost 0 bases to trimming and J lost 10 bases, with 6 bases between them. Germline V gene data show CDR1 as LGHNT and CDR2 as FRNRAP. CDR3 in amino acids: CASGLVRGAFF. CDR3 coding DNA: TGTGCTAGTGGTTTGGTCCGGGGAGCTTTCTTT.